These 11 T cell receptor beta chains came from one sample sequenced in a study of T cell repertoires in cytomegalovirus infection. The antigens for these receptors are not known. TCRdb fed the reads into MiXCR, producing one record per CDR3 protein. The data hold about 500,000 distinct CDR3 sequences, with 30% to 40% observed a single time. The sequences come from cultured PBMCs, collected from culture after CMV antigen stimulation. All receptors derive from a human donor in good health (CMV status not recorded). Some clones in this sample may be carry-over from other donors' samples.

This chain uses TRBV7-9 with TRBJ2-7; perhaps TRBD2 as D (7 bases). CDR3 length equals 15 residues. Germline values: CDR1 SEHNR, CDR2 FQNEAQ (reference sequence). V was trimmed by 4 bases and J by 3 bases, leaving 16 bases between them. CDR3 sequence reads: CASSSPGEGVYEQYF. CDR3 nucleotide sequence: TGTGCCAGCAGCTCCCCAGGGGAGGGGGTCTACGAGCAGTACTTC. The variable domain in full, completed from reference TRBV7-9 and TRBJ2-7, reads DTGVSQNPRHKITKRGQNVTFRCDPISEHNRLYWYRQTLGQGPEFLTYFQNEAQLEKSRLLSDRFSAERPKGSFSTLEIQRTEQGDSAMYLCASSSPGEGVYEQYFGPGTRLTVT.

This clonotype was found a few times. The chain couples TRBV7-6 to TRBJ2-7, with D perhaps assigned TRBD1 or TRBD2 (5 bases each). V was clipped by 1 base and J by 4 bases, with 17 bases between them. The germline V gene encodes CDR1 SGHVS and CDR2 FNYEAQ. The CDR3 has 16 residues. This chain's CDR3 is CASSLEGTGGGYEQYF. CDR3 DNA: TGTGCCAGCAGCTTAGAAGGTACAGGTGGGGGATACGAGCAGTACTTC.

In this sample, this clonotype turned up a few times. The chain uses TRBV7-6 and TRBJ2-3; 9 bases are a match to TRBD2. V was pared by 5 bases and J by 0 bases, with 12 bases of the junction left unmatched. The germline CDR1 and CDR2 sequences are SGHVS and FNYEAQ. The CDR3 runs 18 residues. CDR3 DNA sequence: TGTGCCAGCAGCCCAGGACTAGCGCCCTTAACGAGCACAGATACGCAGTATTTT. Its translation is CASSPGLAPLTSTDTQYF.

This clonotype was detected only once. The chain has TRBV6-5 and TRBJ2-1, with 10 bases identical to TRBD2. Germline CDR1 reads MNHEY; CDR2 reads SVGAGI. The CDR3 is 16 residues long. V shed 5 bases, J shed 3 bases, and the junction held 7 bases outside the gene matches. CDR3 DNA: TGTGCCAGCAGTCCGACTAGCGGGCCCCGCTACAATGAGCAGTTCTTC. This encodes CASSPTSGPRYNEQFF.

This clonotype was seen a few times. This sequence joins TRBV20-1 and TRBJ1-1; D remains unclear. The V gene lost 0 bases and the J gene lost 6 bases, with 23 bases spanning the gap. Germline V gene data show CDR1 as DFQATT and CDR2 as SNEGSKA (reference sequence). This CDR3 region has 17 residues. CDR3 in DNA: TGCAGTGCTAGAGATCTCATTAGCCTCCGAAGAAAGGCTGAAGCTTTCTTT. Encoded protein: CSARDLISLRRKAEAFF.

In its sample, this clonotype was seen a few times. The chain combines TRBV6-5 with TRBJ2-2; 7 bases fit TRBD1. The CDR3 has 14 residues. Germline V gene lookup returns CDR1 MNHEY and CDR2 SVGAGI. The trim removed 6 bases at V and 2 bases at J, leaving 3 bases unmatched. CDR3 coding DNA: TGTGCCAGCAGATGGGACAGCAACACCGGGGAGCTGTTTTTT. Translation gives CASRWDSNTGELFF.

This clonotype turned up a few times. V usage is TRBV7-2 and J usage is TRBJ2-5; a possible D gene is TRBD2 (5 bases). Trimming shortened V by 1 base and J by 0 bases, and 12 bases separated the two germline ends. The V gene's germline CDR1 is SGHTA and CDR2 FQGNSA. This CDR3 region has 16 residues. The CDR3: CASSLGSAAYQETQYF. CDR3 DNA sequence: TGTGCCAGCAGCTTAGGTAGCGCCGCGTACCAAGAGACCCAGTACTTC.

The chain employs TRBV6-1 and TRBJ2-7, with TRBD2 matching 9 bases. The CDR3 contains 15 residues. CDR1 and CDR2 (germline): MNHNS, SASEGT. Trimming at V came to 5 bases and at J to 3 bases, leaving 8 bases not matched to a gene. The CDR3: CASSKGAGGVYEQYV. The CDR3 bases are TGTGCCAGCAGTAAAGGGGCGGGAGGGGTCTACGAGCAGTACGTC.

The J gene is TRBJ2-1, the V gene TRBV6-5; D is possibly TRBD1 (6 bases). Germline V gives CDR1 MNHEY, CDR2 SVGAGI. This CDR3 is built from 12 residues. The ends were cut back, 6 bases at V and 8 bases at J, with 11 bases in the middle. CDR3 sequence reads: CASSIQGHEQFF. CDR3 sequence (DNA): TGTGCCAGCAGCATCCAGGGGCATGAGCAGTTCTTC.

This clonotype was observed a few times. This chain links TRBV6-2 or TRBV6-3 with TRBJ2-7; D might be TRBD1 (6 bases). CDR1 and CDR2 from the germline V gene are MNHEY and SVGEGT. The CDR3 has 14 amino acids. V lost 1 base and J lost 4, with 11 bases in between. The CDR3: CASSYFGGMYEQYF. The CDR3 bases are TGTGCCAGCAGTTACTTTGGGGGCATGTACGAGCAGTACTTC.

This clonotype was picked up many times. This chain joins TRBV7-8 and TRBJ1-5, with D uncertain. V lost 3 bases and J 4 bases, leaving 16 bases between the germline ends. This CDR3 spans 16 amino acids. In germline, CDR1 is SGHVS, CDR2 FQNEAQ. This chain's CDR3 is CASSFASGRGNQPQHF. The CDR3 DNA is TGTGCCAGCAGCTTTGCAAGCGGACGGGGAAATCAGCCCCAGCATTTT. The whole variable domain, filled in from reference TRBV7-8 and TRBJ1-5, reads GAGVSQSPRYKVAKRGQDVALRCDPISGHVSLFWYQQALGQGPEFLTYFQNEAQLDKSGLPSDRFFAERPEGSVSTLKIQRTQQEDSAVYLCASSFASGRGNQPQHFGDGTRLSIL.